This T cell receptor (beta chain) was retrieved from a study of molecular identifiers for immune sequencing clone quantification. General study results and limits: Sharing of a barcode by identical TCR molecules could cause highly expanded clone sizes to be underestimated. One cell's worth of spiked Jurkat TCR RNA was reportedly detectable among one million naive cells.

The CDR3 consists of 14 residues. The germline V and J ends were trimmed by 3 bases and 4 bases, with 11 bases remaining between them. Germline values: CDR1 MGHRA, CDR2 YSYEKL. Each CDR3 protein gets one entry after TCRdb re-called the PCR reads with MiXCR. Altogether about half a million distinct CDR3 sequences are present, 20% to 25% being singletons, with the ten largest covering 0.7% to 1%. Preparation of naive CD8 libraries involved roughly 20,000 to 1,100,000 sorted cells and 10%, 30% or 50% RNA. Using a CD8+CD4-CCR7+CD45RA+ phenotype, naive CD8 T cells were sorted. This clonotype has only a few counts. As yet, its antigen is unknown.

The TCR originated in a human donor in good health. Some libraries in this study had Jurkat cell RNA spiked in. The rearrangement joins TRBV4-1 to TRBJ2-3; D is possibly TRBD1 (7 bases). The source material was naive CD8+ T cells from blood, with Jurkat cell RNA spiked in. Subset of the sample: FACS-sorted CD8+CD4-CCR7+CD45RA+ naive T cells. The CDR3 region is CASSHTRGADTQYF. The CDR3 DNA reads TGCGCCAGCAGCCACACCAGGGGGGCAGATACGCAGTATTTT.